These 4 T cell receptor beta chains share one sample of origin, sequenced in a study of T-cell memory formation after mild COVID-19. TCRdb used MiXCR to reprocess the 5' RACE reads, holding one entry per CDR3 protein. The sample lists some 190,000 distinct CDR3 sequences, 16% occurring once. Sample: PBMCs or a T cell subset sorted from them (not recorded which). All receptors come from an adult woman who had mild COVID-19 (a few samples of this study predate the infection). Cell type and time point are not known.

This clonotype was picked up many times. The V call is TRBV3-1, the J call TRBJ1-1; D possibly corresponds to TRBD1 (5 bases). Trimming stripped 2 bases from V and 5 bases from J, with 9 bases between. CDR1 is LGHDT and CDR2 is YNNKEL in the germline V gene (reference sequence). This CDR3 is 13 amino acids long. CDR3: CASSQIRGTEAFF. In DNA, the CDR3 is TGTGCCAGCAGCCAAATTAGGGGTACTGAAGCTTTCTTT.

This clonotype was detected a few times. The chain has TRBV10-3 and TRBJ2-1; no definite D call. The CDR3 length is 16 residues. V was shortened by 0 bases and J by 7 bases, with 16 bases between the two germline ends. Per the germline V gene, CDR1 is ENHRY and CDR2 is SYGVKD. The CDR3 loop reads CAISESSGKGRNEQFF. CDR3 sequence (DNA): TGTGCCATCAGTGAGTCGTCAGGCAAGGGTCGGAATGAGCAGTTCTTC.

The chain uses TRBV4-2 and TRBJ1-2; tentative D call: TRBD1 (6 bases). The CDR3 has 14 amino acids. Trimming left V 0 bases short and J 8 bases short, with 13 bases between. Germline V gene sequence: CDR1 LGHNA, CDR2 YNFKEQ. CDR3 sequence reads: CASSQEQGRGGYTF. Written as DNA, the CDR3 is TGTGCCAGCAGCCAAGAACAGGGAAGGGGAGGCTACACCTTC.

This clonotype occurred a few times. This sequence joins TRBV2 and TRBJ1-2; D gene uncertain. Germline V gene sequence: CDR1 SNHLY, CDR2 FYNNEI. The V and J ends lost 8 bases and 0 bases respectively, with 4 bases between them. The CDR3 runs to 11 residues. This chain's CDR3 is CASETNYGYTF. The CDR3 DNA follows: TGTGCCAGCGAGACTAACTATGGCTACACCTTC. The full variable domain, with the rest looked up from reference TRBV2 and TRBJ1-2, is EPEVTQTPSHQVTQMGQEVILRCVPISNHLYFYWYRQILGQKVEFLVSFYNNEISEKSEIFDDQFSVERPDGSNFTLKIRSTKLEDSAMYFCASETNYGYTFGSGTRLTVV.